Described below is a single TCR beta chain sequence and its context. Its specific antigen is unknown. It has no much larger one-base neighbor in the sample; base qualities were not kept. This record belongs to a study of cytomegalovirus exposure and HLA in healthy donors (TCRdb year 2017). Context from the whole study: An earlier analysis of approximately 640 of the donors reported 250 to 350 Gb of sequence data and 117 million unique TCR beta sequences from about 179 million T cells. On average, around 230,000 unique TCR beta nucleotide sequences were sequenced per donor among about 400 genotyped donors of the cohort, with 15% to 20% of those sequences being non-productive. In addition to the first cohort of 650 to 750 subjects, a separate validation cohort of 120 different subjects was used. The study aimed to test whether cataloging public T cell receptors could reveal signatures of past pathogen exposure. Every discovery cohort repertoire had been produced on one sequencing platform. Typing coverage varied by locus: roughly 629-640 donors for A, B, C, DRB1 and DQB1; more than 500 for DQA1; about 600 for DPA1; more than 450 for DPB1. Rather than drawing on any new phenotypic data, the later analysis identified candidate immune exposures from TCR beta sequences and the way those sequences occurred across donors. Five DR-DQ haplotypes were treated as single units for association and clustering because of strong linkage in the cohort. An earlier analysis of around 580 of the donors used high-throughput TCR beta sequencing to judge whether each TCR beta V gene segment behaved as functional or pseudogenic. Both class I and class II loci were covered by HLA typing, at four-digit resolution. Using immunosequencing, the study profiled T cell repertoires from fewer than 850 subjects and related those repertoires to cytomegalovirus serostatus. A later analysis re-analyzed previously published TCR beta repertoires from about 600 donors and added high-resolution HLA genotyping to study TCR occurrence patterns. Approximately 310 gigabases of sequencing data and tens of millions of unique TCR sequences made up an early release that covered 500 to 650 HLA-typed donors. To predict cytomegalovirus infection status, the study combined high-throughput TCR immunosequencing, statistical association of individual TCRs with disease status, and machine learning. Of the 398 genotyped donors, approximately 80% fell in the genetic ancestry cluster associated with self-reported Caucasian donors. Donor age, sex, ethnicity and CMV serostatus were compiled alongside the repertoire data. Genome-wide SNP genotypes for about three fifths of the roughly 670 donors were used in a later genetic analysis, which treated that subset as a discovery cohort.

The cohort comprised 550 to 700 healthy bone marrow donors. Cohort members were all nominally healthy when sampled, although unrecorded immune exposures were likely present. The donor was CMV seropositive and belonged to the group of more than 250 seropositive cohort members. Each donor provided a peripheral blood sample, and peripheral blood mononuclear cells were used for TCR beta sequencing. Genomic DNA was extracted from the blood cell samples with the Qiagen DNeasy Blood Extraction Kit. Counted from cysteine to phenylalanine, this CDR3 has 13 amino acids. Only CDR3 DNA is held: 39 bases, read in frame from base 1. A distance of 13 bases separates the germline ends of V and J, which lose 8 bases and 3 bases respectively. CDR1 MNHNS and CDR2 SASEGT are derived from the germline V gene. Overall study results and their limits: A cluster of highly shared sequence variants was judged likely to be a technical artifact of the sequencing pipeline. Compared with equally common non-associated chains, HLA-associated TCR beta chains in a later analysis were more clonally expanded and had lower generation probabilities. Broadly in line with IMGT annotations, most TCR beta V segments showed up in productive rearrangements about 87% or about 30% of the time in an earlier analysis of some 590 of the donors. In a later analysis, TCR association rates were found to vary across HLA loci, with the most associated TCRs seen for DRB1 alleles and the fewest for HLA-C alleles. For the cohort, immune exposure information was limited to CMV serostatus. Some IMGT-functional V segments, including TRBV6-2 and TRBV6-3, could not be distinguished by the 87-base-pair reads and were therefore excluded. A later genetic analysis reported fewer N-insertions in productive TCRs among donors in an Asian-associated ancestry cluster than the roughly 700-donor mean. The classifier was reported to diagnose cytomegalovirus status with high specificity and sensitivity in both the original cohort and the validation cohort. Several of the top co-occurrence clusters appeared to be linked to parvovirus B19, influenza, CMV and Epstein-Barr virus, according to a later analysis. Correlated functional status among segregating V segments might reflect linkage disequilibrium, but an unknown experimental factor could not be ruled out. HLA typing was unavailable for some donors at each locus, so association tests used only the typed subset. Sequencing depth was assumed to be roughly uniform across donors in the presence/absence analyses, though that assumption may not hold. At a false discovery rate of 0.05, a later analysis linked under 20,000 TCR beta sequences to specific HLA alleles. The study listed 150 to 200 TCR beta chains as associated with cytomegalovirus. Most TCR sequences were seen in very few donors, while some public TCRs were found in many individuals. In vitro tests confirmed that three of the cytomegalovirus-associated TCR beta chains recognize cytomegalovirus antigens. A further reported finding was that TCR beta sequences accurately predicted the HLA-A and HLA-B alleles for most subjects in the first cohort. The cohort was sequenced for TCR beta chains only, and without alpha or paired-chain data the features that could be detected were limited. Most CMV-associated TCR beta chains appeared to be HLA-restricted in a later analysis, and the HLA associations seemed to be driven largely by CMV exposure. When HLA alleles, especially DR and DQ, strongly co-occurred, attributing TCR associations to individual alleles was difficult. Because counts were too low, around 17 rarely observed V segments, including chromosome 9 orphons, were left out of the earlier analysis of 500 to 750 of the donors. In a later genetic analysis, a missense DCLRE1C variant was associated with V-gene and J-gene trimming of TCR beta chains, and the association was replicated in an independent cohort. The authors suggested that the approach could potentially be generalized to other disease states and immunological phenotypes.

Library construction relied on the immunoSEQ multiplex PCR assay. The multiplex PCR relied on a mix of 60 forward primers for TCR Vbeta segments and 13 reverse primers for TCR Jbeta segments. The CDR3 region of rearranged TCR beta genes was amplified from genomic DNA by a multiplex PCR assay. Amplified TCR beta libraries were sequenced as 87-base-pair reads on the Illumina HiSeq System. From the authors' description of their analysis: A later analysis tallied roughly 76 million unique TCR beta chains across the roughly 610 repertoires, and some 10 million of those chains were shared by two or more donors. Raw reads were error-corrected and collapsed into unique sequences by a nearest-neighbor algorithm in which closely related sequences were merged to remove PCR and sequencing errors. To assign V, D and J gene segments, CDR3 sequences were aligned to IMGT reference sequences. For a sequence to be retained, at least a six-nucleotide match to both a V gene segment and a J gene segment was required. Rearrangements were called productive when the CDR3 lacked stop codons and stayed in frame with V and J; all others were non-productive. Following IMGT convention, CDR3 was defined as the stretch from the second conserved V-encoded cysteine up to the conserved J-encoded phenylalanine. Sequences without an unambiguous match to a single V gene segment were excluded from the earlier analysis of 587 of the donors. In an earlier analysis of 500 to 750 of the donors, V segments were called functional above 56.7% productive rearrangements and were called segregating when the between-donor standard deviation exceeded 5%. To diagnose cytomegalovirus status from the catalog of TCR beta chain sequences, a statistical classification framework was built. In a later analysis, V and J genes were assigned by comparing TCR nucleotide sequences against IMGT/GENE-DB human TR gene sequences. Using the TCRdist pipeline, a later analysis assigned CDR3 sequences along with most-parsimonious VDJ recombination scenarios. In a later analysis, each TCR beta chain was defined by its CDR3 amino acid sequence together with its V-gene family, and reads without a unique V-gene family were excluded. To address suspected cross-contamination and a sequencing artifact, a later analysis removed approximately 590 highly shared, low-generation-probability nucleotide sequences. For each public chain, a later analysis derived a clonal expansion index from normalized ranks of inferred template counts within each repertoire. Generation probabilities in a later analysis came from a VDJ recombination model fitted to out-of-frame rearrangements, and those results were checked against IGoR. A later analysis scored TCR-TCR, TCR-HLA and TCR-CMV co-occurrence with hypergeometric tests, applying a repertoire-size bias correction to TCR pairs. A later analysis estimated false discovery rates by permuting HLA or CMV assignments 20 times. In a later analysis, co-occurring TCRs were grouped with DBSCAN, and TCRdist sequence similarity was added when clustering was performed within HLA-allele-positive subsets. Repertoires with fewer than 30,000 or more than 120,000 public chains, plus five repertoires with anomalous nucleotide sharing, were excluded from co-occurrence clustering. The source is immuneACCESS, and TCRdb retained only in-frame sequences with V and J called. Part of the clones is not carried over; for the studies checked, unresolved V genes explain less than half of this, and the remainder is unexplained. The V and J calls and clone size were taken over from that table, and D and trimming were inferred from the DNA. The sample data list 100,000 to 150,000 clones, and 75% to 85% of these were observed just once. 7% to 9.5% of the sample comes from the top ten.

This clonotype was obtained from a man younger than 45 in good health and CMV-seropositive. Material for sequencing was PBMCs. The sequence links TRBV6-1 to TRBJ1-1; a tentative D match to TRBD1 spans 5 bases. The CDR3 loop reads CASREGWYTEAFF. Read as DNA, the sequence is TGTGCCAGCCGGGAGGGGTGGTACACTGAAGCTTTCTTT.